These 21 T cell receptor beta chains share one sample of origin, sequenced in a study of T-cell memory formation after mild COVID-19. TCRdb re-called the 5' RACE reads with MiXCR, one entry per CDR3 protein. The data show more than 80,000 distinct CDR3 sequences, 15% to 20% seen once. The sequencing input was PBMCs or a T cell subset sorted from them (not recorded which). The receptors shown here come from an adult woman who had mild COVID-19 (a few samples of this study predate the infection). Cell type and time point are not known.

This clonotype was seen only a few times. The chain joins TRBV7-9 to TRBJ1-5; D is perhaps TRBD1 (6 bases). There are 13 residues in the CDR3. Trimming took off 6 bases at V and 7 bases at J, with 13 bases between the two ends. Germline CDR1 SEHNR, CDR2 FQNEAQ (reference sequence). This CDR3 is CASSTTGGQPQHF. The DNA for the CDR3 is TGTGCCAGCAGTACGACAGGAGGACAGCCCCAGCATTTT.

V is TRBV4-1 and J is TRBJ2-1; 12 bases fit TRBD2. The CDR3 has 16 amino acids. The J segment lost 6 bases and the V segment lost 2 bases, leaving 5 bases of the junction unmatched. CDR1 MGHRA and CDR2 YSYEKL come from the germline V gene. The DNA for the CDR3 is TGCGCCAGCAGCCAACAGACTAGCGGGAGTGGCAATGAGCAGTTCTTC. The encoded protein is CASSQQTSGSGNEQFF.

This rearrangement joins TRBV3-1 to TRBJ2-7; D is ambiguous. The CDR3 contains 15 residues. Per the germline V gene, CDR1 is LGHDT and CDR2 is YNNKEL (reference sequence). The V gene lost 4 bases and the J gene lost 2 bases, with 15 bases spanning the gap. CDR3 sequence: CASSPYTSKAYEQYF. Written as DNA, the CDR3 is TGTGCCAGCAGCCCTTACACCTCAAAGGCCTACGAGCAGTACTTC.

The V and J genes are TRBV7-9 and TRBJ1-1; no definite D call. V lost 4 bases and J 9 bases, leaving 18 bases between the germline ends. The CDR3 extends over 14 amino acids. Germline V gives CDR1 SEHNR, CDR2 FQNEAQ (reference sequence). Here the CDR3 reads CASSWEETGIKAFF. In DNA, the CDR3 is TGTGCCAGCAGCTGGGAGGAGACGGGGATTAAAGCTTTCTTT.

The table lists this clonotype with a few counts. The chain couples TRBV4-1 to TRBJ2-1, with TRBD1 identical over 7 bases. The trim removed 5 bases at V and 7 bases at J, leaving 14 bases unmatched. The CDR3 consists of 16 residues. CDR1 is MGHRA and CDR2 is YSYEKL in the germline V gene. CDR3: CASSERQGSSKNEQFF. The CDR3 region has the DNA TGCGCCAGCAGCGAAAGACAGGGTTCCTCGAAAAATGAGCAGTTCTTC.

The CDR3 is CSARDFYRDSYEQYF. CDR3 nucleotide sequence: TGCAGTGCTAGAGATTTCTACAGAGACTCCTACGAGCAGTACTTC. V usage is TRBV20-1 and J usage is TRBJ2-7; no firm D call. This CDR3 comprises 15 residues. Trimming took 0 bases from V and 0 from J, leaving 12 bases between them. CDR1 DFQATT and CDR2 SNEGSKA come from the germline V gene (reference sequence).

The table lists this clonotype with a few counts. This chain connects TRBV23-1 to TRBJ2-1; D ambiguous. TRBV23-1 is annotated as an ORF whose role is uncertain. The CDR3 is 9 amino acids. The V and J ends lost 9 bases and 8 bases respectively, with 5 bases between them. This CDR3 is CARFYEQFF. CDR3 DNA: TGCGCCAGGTTCTATGAGCAGTTCTTC.

This clonotype was seen a handful of times. The V gene is TRBV11-2, the J gene TRBJ1-3, with 7 positions matching TRBD1. CDR3 length equals 15 residues. Germline V CDR1 and CDR2: SGHAT, FQNNGV. V shed 2 bases and J 3 bases; nucleotides not matched to a gene: 4. DNA for the CDR3: TGTGCCAGCAGCTTAAGCGGGGACAGTGGAAACACCATATATTTT. Its translation is CASSLSGDSGNTIYF. The entire variable domain, with the rest obtained from reference TRBV11-2 and TRBJ1-3, is as follows: EAGVAQSPRYKIIEKRQSVAFWCNPISGHATLYWYQQILGQGPKLLIQFQNNGVVDDSQLPKDRFSAERLKGVDSTLKIQPAKLEDSAVYLCASSLSGDSGNTIYFGEGSWLTVV.

V and J are TRBV10-3 and TRBJ2-3; D is perhaps TRBD2 (6 bases). The CDR3 consists of 16 residues. Trimming took 4 bases from V and 0 from J, leaving 14 bases between them. Germline-derived CDR1 and CDR2 are ENHRY and SYGVKD. The CDR3 sequence is CAISVVGGESTDTQYF. The CDR3 DNA follows: TGTGCCATCAGTGTAGTTGGCGGGGAAAGCACAGATACGCAGTATTTT.

This clonotype has just a few counts. Germline and junction disagree at one end, which may indicate a read error. The J gene is TRBJ1-4, the V gene TRBV6-5, with TRBD1 identical over 10 bases. The CDR3 runs 17 residues. Germline V gives CDR1 MNHEY, CDR2 SVGAGI. CDR3: CASSDSTGGLESEKLFF. Written as DNA, the CDR3 is TGTGCCAGCAGTGACTCGACAGGGGGCCTCGAGTCGGAAAAACTGTTTTTT.

This clonotype was seen more than once but under ten times. The rearrangement uses TRBV14 and TRBJ1-5; no clear D. V gave up 3 bases and J gave up 4 bases, with 4 bases separating them. The germline V gene encodes CDR1 SGHDN and CDR2 FVKESK. The length of the CDR3 is 12 residues. CDR3 protein: CASSQGNQPQHF. CDR3 in DNA: TGTGCCAGCAGCCAGGGGAATCAGCCCCAGCATTTT.

There are a few counts of this clonotype. This chain connects TRBV20-1 to TRBJ2-1; 9 nucleotides line up with TRBD2. Germline CDR1 DFQATT, CDR2 SNEGSKA (reference sequence). The CDR3 length is 14 residues. After removal of 7 bases from V and 2 bases from J, the junction contained 6 bases not matched to a gene. The CDR3 nucleotides read TGCAGTGGGGAGCGGGAGGAACCCTACAATGAGCAGTTCTTC. Amino acids: CSGEREEPYNEQFF.

The chain is built from TRBV29-1 and TRBJ2-7; 7 bases are a match to TRBD1. Germline CDR1 SQVTM, CDR2 ANQGSEA. The junction had 10 bases not matched to a gene; V was cut back by 4 bases and J by 1 base. This CDR3 has 15 amino acids. CDR3 DNA sequence: TGCAGCGTTGCTCTCGGCGCAGGGGGTTCCTACGAGCAGTACTTC. Its translation: CSVALGAGGSYEQYF.

The chain combines TRBV4-3 with TRBJ2-1; 12 bases agree with TRBD2. The J segment lost 5 bases and the V segment lost 0 bases, leaving 8 bases of the junction unmatched. The CDR3 sequence is 18 residues long. The germline CDR1 and CDR2 sequences are LGHNA and YSLEER. The CDR3 region has the DNA TGCGCCAGCAGCCAAGATGCTACGACTAGCGGGAGAGACAATGAGCAGTTCTTC. Translation gives CASSQDATTSGRDNEQFF.

V usage is TRBV5-1 and J usage is TRBJ2-7; TRBD2 matches at 7 bases. This CDR3 comprises 15 residues. V was clipped by 4 bases and J by 0 bases; unmatched bases: 7. Per the germline V gene, CDR1 is SGHRS and CDR2 is YFSETQ. This CDR3 is CASSRPRDYSYEQYF. The DNA for the CDR3 is TGCGCCAGCAGCCGACCCCGGGACTACTCCTACGAGCAGTACTTC. The full variable domain, its missing parts supplied by reference TRBV5-1 and TRBJ2-7, is KAGVTQTPRYLIKTRGQQVTLSCSPISGHRSVSWYQQTPGQGLQFLFEYFSETQRNKGNFPGRFSGRQFSNSRSEMNVSTLELGDSALYLCASSRPRDYSYEQYFGPGTRLTVT.

V usage is TRBV4-3 and J usage is TRBJ2-7; possibly TRBD2 for D (6 bases). Deletions cut 0 bases from V and 0 bases from J, with 9 bases between. In germline, CDR1 is LGHNA, CDR2 YSLEER. This CDR3 has 15 amino acids. In nucleotides, the CDR3 is TGCGCCAGCAGCCAAGACCGGGACTTCTCCTACGAGCAGTACTTC. Its protein product is CASSQDRDFSYEQYF.

The gene calls are TRBV7-9 and TRBJ2-1; D is possibly TRBD2 (6 bases). CDR1 SEHNR and CDR2 FQNEAQ come from the germline V gene (reference sequence). Trimming stripped 7 bases from V and 3 bases from J, with 13 bases between. The CDR3 length is 14 residues. This CDR3 is CASTVAENYNEQFF. The CDR3 DNA sequence: TGTGCCAGCACGGTAGCGGAGAACTACAATGAGCAGTTCTTC.

In its sample, this clonotype was seen once. The chain employs TRBV4-1 and TRBJ2-7; the D is unclear. Trimming took 1 base from V and 5 from J, leaving 3 bases between them. The CDR3 length is 11 residues. Per the germline V gene, CDR1 is MGHRA and CDR2 is YSYEKL. In DNA form, the CDR3 reads TGCGCCAGCAGCCAAGCGGACGAGCAGTACTTC. Translating gives CASSQADEQYF.

This clonotype was detected only a few times. This chain joins TRBV20-1 and TRBJ2-1, with 10 bases that match TRBD2. The CDR3 runs 14 residues. Germline CDR1 DFQATT, CDR2 SNEGSKA (reference sequence). The V and J ends lost 3 bases and 7 bases, in that order; junction bases with no gene match: 6. The CDR3 protein is CSASERGGGNEQFF. CDR3 DNA sequence: TGCAGTGCTAGCGAGCGGGGGGGCGGAAATGAGCAGTTCTTC.

This chain uses TRBV6-5 with TRBJ2-7, with 15 bases aligning to TRBD2. The CDR3 contains 17 residues. Unmatched junction bases numbered 10, after V lost 5 bases and J lost 5 bases. CDR1 is MNHEY and CDR2 is SVGAGI in the germline V gene. CDR3 bases: TGTGCCAGCAGTGGCCCGGGACTAGCGGGAGGAGTGGACGAGCAGTACTTC. Amino acid sequence: CASSGPGLAGGVDEQYF.

There are many counts of this clonotype. J is TRBJ2-2 and V is TRBV4-2; a weak D match, TRBD1 (5 bases). Per the germline V gene, CDR1 is LGHNA and CDR2 is YNFKEQ. This CDR3 contains 16 residues. V lost 4 bases to trimming and J lost 1 base, with 13 bases between them. CDR3 sequence reads: CASSPQGAENTGELFF. The CDR3 bases are TGTGCCAGCAGCCCGCAAGGGGCGGAGAACACCGGGGAGCTGTTTTTT.